These 17 T cell receptor beta chains were all obtained from the same sample, sequenced in a study of T cell responses to AZD1222 COVID-19 vaccine. The data were produced by immunoSEQ multiplex PCR, yet TCRdb's version contains in-frame clones alone and is incomplete. The sample yields 35,000 to 45,000 clones, approximately 83% seen once. This specimen was peripheral blood, taken 28 days after the second AZD1222 dose. All receptors come from an adult who received the AZD1222 COVID-19 vaccine.

This clone was seen a handful of times. The chain joins TRBV28 to TRBJ2-7, with D possibly TRBD1 on 5 matching bases. Germline-derived CDR1 and CDR2 are MDHEN and SYDVKM. The CDR3 contains 14 residues. V shed 5 bases and J shed 1 base, with 12 bases lying between them. The CDR3 DNA reads as TGTGCCAGCAGTGAGCAGGGCAGTTCCTACGAGCAGTACTTC. Translating it yields CASSEQGSSYEQYF.

The CDR3 nucleotides are TGTGCCAGCAACTGGGGGAATTCACCCCTCCACTTT. This codes for CASNWGNSPLHF. The genes are TRBV28 and TRBJ1-6, with a weak D call TRBD1 (5 bases). Germline assignment: CDR1 MDHEN and CDR2 SYDVKM. V was trimmed by 7 bases and J by 7 bases, leaving 8 bases between them. The CDR3 is made up of 12 amino acids.

The V and J genes are TRBV4-2 and TRBJ1-6; D not certain. The V gene lost 1 base and the J gene lost 10 bases, with 5 bases spanning the gap. Germline assignment: CDR1 LGHNA and CDR2 YNFKEQ. This CDR3 contains 12 residues. DNA of the CDR3: TGTGCCAGCAGCCAAGTTGGGTCACCCCTCCACTTT. This codes for CASSQVGSPLHF.

The rearrangement joins TRBV5-4 to TRBJ2-7; TRBD1 is a possible D gene (5 bases). V was pared by 1 base and J by 3 bases, with 17 bases between. Germline lookup yields CDR1 SGHNT and CDR2 YYREEE (reference sequence). This CDR3 region has 16 residues. CDR3 sequence (DNA): TGTGCCAGCAGCTTGCCCAAGGGGAATCCGTTCTACGAGCAGTACTTC. Translated: CASSLPKGNPFYEQYF.

This chain links TRBV27 with TRBJ1-1; possible D gene TRBD1, 6 bases. CDR3 length equals 14 residues. V lost 3 bases and J 5 bases, leaving 13 bases between the germline ends. Germline V gene lookup returns CDR1 MNHEY and CDR2 SMNVEV (reference sequence). The DNA of the CDR3 is TGTGCCAGCAGTTTGGCACAGGGTGATACTGAAGCTTTCTTT. Translation gives CASSLAQGDTEAFF.

The genes are TRBV19 and TRBJ2-3; the match to TRBD2 covers 11 bases. The CDR3 is 16 residues long. Unmatched junction bases numbered 4, after V lost 3 bases and J lost 2 bases. CDR1 and CDR2 (germline): LNHDA, SQIVND (reference sequence). Here the CDR3 reads CASSMLGLAVTDTQYF. DNA of the CDR3: TGTGCCAGTAGTATGTTGGGACTAGCGGTCACAGATACGCAGTATTTT.

The V and J genes are TRBV19 and TRBJ1-2; D is undetermined. The germline V gene encodes CDR1 LNHDA and CDR2 SQIVND (reference sequence). The CDR3 is made up of 13 amino acids. V was clipped by 7 bases and J by 8 bases, with 17 bases between them. The CDR3 region has the DNA TGTGCCAGTAATAGTTGGGGATCTGAGGGCTACACCTTC. As protein: CASNSWGSEGYTF.

The V call is TRBV15, the J call TRBJ1-2; tentatively, D is TRBD1 (5 bases). The CDR3 has 14 amino acids. Germline V gene data show CDR1 as LNHNV and CDR2 as YYDKDF (reference sequence). V dropped 1 base and J dropped 4 bases, with 10 bases sitting between them. CDR3 amino acids: CATSRAGRGYGYTF. The DNA for the CDR3 is TGTGCCACCAGCAGAGCGGGACGGGGCTATGGCTACACCTTC.

The rearrangement links TRBV9 to TRBJ1-1, with D perhaps matching TRBD1 (5 bases). Trimming removed 3 bases from V and 2 bases from J, with 11 bases in between. The germline V gene has CDR1 SGDLS and CDR2 YYNGEE. This CDR3 has 14 residues. The CDR3 bases are TGTGCCAGCAGCGCGGGGGGACTTAACACTGAAGCTTTCTTT. Translating gives CASSAGGLNTEAFF. Drawing the rest from reference TRBV9 and TRBJ1-1, the complete variable domain is DSGVTQTPKHLITATGQRVTLRCSPRSGDLSVYWYQQSLDQGLQFLIQYYNGEERAKGNILERFSAQQFPDLHSELNLSSLELGDSALYFCASSAGGLNTEAFFGQGTRLTVV.

This clone showed up just once. The CDR3 loop reads CASSLSQGQSDTQYF. The CDR3 DNA sequence: TGTGCCAGCAGCCTATCGCAGGGCCAATCAGATACGCAGTATTTT. This chain uses TRBV3-1 (or the pseudogene TRBV3-2) with TRBJ2-3; possible D gene TRBD1, 5 bases. This CDR3 comprises 15 residues. Germline assignment: CDR1 LGHDT and CDR2 YNNKEL (reference sequence). V was shortened by 4 bases and J by 4 bases, with 15 bases between the two germline ends.

The V and J genes are TRBV19 and TRBJ2-7; 9 bases match TRBD1. This CDR3 has 15 amino acids. V shed 4 bases and J 3 bases; nucleotides not matched to a gene: 7. Germline V gene lookup returns CDR1 LNHDA and CDR2 SQIVND (reference sequence). The CDR3 region has the DNA TGTGCCAGTAGTAGTGTACAGGGGGCTTACTACGAGCAGTACTTC. This gives the protein CASSSVQGAYYEQYF.

This chain uses TRBV20-1 with TRBJ2-3, with D uncertain. V lost 3 bases to trimming and J lost 9 bases, with 13 bases between them. The CDR3 contains 12 residues. CDR1 and CDR2 from the germline V gene are DFQATT and SNEGSKA (reference sequence). The CDR3 loop reads CSASDLYRTQYF. DNA for the CDR3: TGCAGTGCTAGTGACCTCTATAGGACGCAGTATTTT.

This chain uses TRBV5-5 with TRBJ1-1, with D perhaps matching TRBD1 (5 bases). Germline V gene sequence: CDR1 SGHKS, CDR2 YYEKEE (reference sequence). With 2 bases removed from V and 2 bases from J, the gap between germline ends came to 10 bases. This CDR3 spans 14 amino acids. The CDR3 spells CASSLSQGNTEAFF. For the CDR3, the DNA is TGTGCCAGCAGCTTAAGTCAGGGTAACACTGAAGCTTTCTTT.

The rearrangement uses TRBV7-2 and TRBJ1-4; the D gene is possibly TRBD1 (6 bases). V was pared by 6 bases and J by 4 bases, with 15 bases between. CDR1 and CDR2 from the germline V gene are SGHTA and FQGNSA. The CDR3 has 15 residues. CDR3 coding DNA: TGTGCCAGCAGAATAGGGGGGGCTATTAATGAAAAACTGTTTTTT. Protein sequence: CASRIGGAINEKLFF.

V and J are TRBV29-1 and TRBJ1-1; no firm D call. Trimming removed 6 bases from V and 4 bases from J, with 12 bases in between. This CDR3 is built from 12 residues. Germline-derived CDR1 and CDR2 are SQVTM and ANQGSEA. The CDR3: CSVAGPPTEAFF. The CDR3 DNA sequence: TGCAGCGTAGCAGGTCCTCCCACTGAAGCTTTCTTT.

This clone was seen just once. The chain recombines TRBV19 with TRBJ2-7; D may be TRBD2 (6 bases). Trimming left V 0 bases short and J 3 bases short, with 12 bases between. Germline CDR1 LNHDA, CDR2 SQIVND (reference sequence). CDR3 length equals 15 residues. The CDR3 sequence is CASSIEGGTYYEQYF. CDR3 sequence (DNA): TGTGCCAGTAGTATAGAGGGGGGAACCTACTACGAGCAGTACTTC.

The chain combines TRBV19 with TRBJ1-1, with D perhaps matching TRBD1 (5 bases). CDR1 is LNHDA, CDR2 SQIVND, per germline (reference sequence). Trimming cost V 5 bases and J 2 bases, with 15 bases left between them. This CDR3 has 15 residues. CDR3 coding DNA: TGTGCCAGTAGTTCACTCCCGGGGGGAAACACTGAAGCTTTCTTT. Encoded protein: CASSSLPGGNTEAFF.